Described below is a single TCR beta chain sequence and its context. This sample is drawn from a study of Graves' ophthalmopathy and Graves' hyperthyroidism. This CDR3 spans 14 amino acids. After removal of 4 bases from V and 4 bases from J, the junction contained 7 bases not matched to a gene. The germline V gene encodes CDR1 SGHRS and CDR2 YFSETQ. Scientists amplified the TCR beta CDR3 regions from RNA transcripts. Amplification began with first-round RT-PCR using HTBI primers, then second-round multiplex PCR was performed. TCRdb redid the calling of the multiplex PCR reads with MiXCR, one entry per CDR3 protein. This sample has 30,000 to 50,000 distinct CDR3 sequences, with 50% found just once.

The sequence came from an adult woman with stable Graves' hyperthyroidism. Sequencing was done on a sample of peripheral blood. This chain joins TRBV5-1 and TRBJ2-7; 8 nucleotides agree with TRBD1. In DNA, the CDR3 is TGCGCCAGCAGCATTACCGGGACAGGTTACGAGCAGTACTTC. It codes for CASSITGTGYEQYF.